This entry is about one TCR beta chain. The data stem from a study of blood T cells in healthy people across ages. Isolation of PBMCs gave at least 6 million cells per sample. The germline CDR1 and CDR2 sequences are SGDLS and YYNGEE. Unmatched junction bases numbered 2, after V lost 2 bases and J lost 0 bases. This CDR3 has 15 residues. Combining a sample-barcoded 5' primer with a J-beta primer mix, a second PCR ran for roughly 7 to 11 cycles. MiXCR, run by TCRdb on the 5' RACE reads, gives a single entry per CDR3 protein. This table has 450,000 to 700,000 distinct CDR3 sequences, 25% to 30% appearing once.

The specimen was blood. The source of this sequence is a woman in her 70s in good health. The chain recombines TRBV9 with TRBJ1-2, with 9 bases fitting TRBD1. The CDR3 loop is CASSVGDRANYGYTF. DNA for the CDR3: TGTGCCAGCAGCGTGGGGGACAGGGCTAACTATGGCTACACCTTC.